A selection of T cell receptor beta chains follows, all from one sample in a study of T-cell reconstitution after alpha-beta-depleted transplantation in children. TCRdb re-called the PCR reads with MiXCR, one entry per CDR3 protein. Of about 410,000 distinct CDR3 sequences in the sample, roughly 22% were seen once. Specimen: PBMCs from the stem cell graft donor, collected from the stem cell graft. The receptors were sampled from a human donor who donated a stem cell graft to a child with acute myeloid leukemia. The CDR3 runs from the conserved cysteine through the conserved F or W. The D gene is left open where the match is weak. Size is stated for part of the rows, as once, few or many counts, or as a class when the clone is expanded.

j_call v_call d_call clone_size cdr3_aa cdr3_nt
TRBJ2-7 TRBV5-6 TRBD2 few CASSLASAGVNYEQYF TGTGCCAGCAGCTTGGCCTCGGCGGGGGTGAACTACGAGCAGTACTTC
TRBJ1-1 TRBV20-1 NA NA CSARDYTQGRAFF TGCAGTGCTAGAGATTATACGCAGGGGCGAGCTTTCTTT
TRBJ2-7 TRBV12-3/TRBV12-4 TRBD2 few CASSFGGGSNEQYF TGTGCCAGCAGTTTCGGGGGAGGGTCCAACGAGCAGTACTTC
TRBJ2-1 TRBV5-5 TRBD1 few CASSPGTGMGYNEQFF TGTGCCAGCAGCCCCGGGACAGGGATGGGCTACAATGAGCAGTTCTTC
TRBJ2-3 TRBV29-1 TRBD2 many CSVHWTSGSREDTQYF TGCAGCGTTCACTGGACTAGCGGGAGTAGGGAGGATACGCAGTATTTT
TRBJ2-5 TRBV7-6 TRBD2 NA CASSPPSGLAGQETQYF TGTGCCAGCAGCCCTCCCTCGGGCCTAGCGGGACAAGAGACCCAGTACTTC
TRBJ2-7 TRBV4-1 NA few CASSQEVVYEQYF TGCGCCAGCAGCCAAGAGGTCGTCTACGAGCAGTACTTC
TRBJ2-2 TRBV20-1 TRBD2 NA CSAAGVNGELFF TGCAGTGCCGCGGGGGTTAACGGGGAGCTGTTTTTT
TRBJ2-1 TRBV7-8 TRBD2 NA CASRPGTSNNEQFF TGTGCCAGCAGGCCCGGGACTAGCAACAATGAGCAGTTCTTC
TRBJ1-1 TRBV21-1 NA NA CASRKQVMNTEAFF TGTGCCAGCAGGAAACAGGTCATGAACACTGAAGCTTTCTTT
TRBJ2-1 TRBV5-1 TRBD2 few CASGRLAEDNEQFF TGCGCCAGCGGCCGGCTAGCGGAAGACAATGAGCAGTTCTTC
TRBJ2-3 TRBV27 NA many CASSLSGPSPDTQYF TGTGCCAGCAGTTTATCCGGACCTTCCCCAGATACGCAGTATTTT
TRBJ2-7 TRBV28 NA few CASMRGSSYEQYF TGTGCCAGCATGCGGGGCAGTTCCTACGAGCAGTACTTC
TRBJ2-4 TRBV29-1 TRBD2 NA CSVEEVLGGAQYF TGCAGCGTTGAAGAGGTGTTGGGAGGGGCCCAGTACTTC
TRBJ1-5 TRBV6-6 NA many CASSSANQPQHF TGTGCCAGCAGTTCGGCTAATCAGCCCCAGCATTTT
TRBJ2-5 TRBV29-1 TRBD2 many CSVAAGGAETQYF TGCAGCGTTGCAGCGGGAGGGGCTGAGACCCAGTACTTC
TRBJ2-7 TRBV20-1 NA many CSASATFSYEQYF TGCAGTGCTTCAGCGACATTCTCCTACGAGCAGTACTTC
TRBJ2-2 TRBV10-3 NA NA CAISELNVGTWRVTGELFF TGTGCCATCAGTGAACTCAACGTGGGGACCTGGAGGGTCACCGGGGAGCTGTTTTTT
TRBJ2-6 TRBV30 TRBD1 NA CAWSVRDRGLVRPGANVLTF TGTGCCTGGAGTGTAAGGGACAGGGGGCTCGTGCGCCCCGGGGCCAACGTCCTGACTTTC
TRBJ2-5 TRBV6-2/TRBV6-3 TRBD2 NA CASTQQGRGAGAVGWRETQYF TGTGCCAGCACCCAACAGGGAAGGGGAGCGGGAGCTGTGGGCTGGAGAGAGACCCAGTACTTC
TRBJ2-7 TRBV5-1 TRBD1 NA CASSLGSRGRGSSYEQYF TGCGCCAGCAGCTTAGGGAGCAGGGGGCGAGGGAGCTCCTACGAGCAGTACTTC
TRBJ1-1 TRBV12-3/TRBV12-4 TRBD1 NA CASSLGPGGKGTEAFF TGTGCCAGCAGTTTAGGGCCAGGGGGCAAAGGCACTGAAGCTTTCTTT
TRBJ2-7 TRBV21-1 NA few CASSKRPITYEQYF TGTGCCAGCAGCAAAAGGCCCATTACCTACGAGCAGTACTTC
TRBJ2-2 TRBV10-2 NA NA CASSGGVANTGELFF TGCGCCAGCAGTGGGGGGGTCGCGAACACCGGGGAGCTGTTTTTT
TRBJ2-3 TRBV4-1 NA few CASSQRVLRQAVADTQYF TGCGCCAGCAGCCAAAGGGTACTCCGACAGGCGGTGGCAGATACGCAGTATTTT
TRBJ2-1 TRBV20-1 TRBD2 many CSAWTSGSSEQFF TGCAGTGCTTGGACGAGCGGGAGTAGTGAGCAGTTCTTC
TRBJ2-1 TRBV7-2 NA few CASSFSRWLNSYNEQFF TGTGCCAGCAGCTTCAGTAGGTGGCTAAACTCCTACAATGAGCAGTTCTTC
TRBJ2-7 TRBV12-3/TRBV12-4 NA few CASSLEMARQHF TGTGCCAGCAGTTTAGAAATGGCCCGACAACACTTC
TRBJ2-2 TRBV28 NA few CASTPGSTGELFF TGTGCCAGCACGCCGGGAAGCACCGGGGAGCTGTTTTTT
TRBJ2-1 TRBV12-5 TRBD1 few CASGLGDRAYNEQFF TGTGCTAGTGGTTTGGGAGACAGGGCTTACAATGAGCAGTTCTTC
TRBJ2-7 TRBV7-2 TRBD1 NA CASSLEGQGVYEQYF TGTGCCAGCAGCTTAGAGGGTCAGGGGGTCTACGAGCAGTACTTC
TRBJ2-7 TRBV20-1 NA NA CSARPTRPGYEQYF TGCAGTGCTAGGCCCACTAGACCGGGGTACGAGCAGTACTTC
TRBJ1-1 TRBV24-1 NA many CATSEVGNTEAFF TGTGCCACCAGTGAAGTGGGGAACACTGAAGCTTTCTTT
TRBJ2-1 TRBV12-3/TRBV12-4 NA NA CASSSRPAGKNEQFF TGTGCCAGCAGTTCCCGCCCGGCGGGTAAGAATGAGCAGTTCTTC
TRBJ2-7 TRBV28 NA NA CASGVRKNEQYF TGTGCCAGCGGCGTCAGAAAAAACGAGCAGTACTTC
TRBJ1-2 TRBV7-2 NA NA CASSLDPGANYGYTF TGTGCCAGCAGCTTAGATCCAGGTGCCAACTATGGCTACACCTTC
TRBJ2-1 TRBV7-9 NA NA CASSLTDSSYNEQFF TGTGCCAGCAGCTTAACCGATAGCTCCTACAATGAGCAGTTCTTC
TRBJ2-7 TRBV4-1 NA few CASSQDRAGRYEQYF TGCGCCAGCAGCCAAGATCGGGCGGGCCGCTACGAGCAGTACTTC
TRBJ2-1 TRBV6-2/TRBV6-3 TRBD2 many CASSVGRATDEQFF TGTGCCAGCAGTGTCGGGAGGGCCACGGATGAGCAGTTCTTC
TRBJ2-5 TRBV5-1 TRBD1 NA CASSRDRAAETQYF TGCGCCAGCAGCAGGGACAGGGCCGCCGAGACCCAGTACTTC
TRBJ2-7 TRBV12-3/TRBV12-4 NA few CASSLARSTPPYEQYF TGTGCCAGCAGTTTAGCCCGTAGCACGCCCCCCTACGAGCAGTACTTC
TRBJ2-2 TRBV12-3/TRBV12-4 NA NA CASSPSTGSANTGELFF TGTGCCAGCAGTCCATCGACAGGTTCTGCGAACACCGGGGAGCTGTTTTTT
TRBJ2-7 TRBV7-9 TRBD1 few CASTLTGRDEQYF TGTGCCAGCACCTTGACAGGGCGCGACGAGCAGTACTTC
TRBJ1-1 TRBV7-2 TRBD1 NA CASSLRTGVHTEAFF TGTGCCAGCAGCTTACGGACAGGTGTTCACACTGAAGCTTTCTTT
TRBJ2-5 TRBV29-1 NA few CSVGVQRRETQYF TGCAGCGTTGGCGTCCAGCGGAGGGAGACCCAGTACTTC
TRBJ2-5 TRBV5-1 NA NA CASNSDRPPQETQYF TGCGCCAGCAATTCCGACAGGCCCCCCCAAGAGACCCAGTACTTC
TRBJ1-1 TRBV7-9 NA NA CASSLGGIMNTEAFF TGTGCCAGCAGCTTAGGGGGTATCATGAACACTGAAGCTTTCTTT
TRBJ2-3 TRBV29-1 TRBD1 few CSVMTGIADTQYF TGCAGCGTCATGACAGGGATTGCAGATACGCAGTATTTT
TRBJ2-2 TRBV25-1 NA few CASSHPKVGSNTGELFF TGTGCCAGCAGTCACCCCAAGGTCGGCTCGAACACCGGGGAGCTGTTTTTT
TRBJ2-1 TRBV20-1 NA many CSARTGWAGGPHNEQFF TGCAGTGCTAGGACAGGGTGGGCGGGAGGCCCACACAATGAGCAGTTCTTC